Below, 4 T cell receptor beta chains from the same sample are listed, as sequenced in a study of CD8 T cells in Susac syndrome. With random hexamers, about 0.5 to 1 ug RNA was reverse transcribed. A single record per CDR3 protein comes from TCRdb applying MiXCR to the immunoSEQ multiplex PCR reads. This sample has more than 200,000 distinct CDR3 sequences; about 93% occur once, and the top ten carry 0.065% to 0.08%. Sequencing was performed on CD4+ T cells from PBMCs. The source is a human donor with multiple sclerosis.

The genes are TRBV12-3 or TRBV12-4 and TRBJ1-2, with TRBD1 matching 9 bases. V shed 5 bases and J 7 bases; nucleotides not matched to a gene: 5. This CDR3 is 13 amino acids long. The CDR3, as DNA: TGTGCCAGCAGTACCGGGACAGGGTTTGGCTACACCTTC. Translated, it gives CASSTGTGFGYTF.

The chain joins TRBV29-1 to TRBJ1-1; 7 bases align to TRBD1. Losses at the gene ends were 7 bases for V and 1 base for J; bases not matched to a gene: 3. Germline loops: CDR1 SQVTM, CDR2 ANQGSEA. CDR3 length equals 12 residues. CDR3 nucleotides: TGCAGCGCCGGGACAGAGAACACTGAAGCTTTCTTT. This encodes CSAGTENTEAFF.

This chain joins TRBV15 and TRBJ2-1, with TRBD2 matching over 9 bases. Germline V CDR1 and CDR2: LNHNV, YYDKDF (reference sequence). Losses at the gene ends were 0 bases for V and 2 bases for J; bases not matched to a gene: 2. The length of the CDR3 is 16 residues. The CDR3 here is CATSRDLAGPYNEQFF. DNA for the CDR3: TGTGCCACCAGCAGAGATCTAGCGGGGCCCTACAATGAGCAGTTCTTC.

The chain joins TRBV20-1 to TRBJ1-6, with D maybe TRBD1 (5 bases). Germline CDR1 reads DFQATT; CDR2 reads SNEGSKA (reference sequence). Trimming shortened V by 6 bases and J by 5 bases, and 20 bases separated the two germline ends. The CDR3 is made up of 16 amino acids. CDR3 nucleotides: TGCAGTGCCCCCAGAGGTGGGGGATGGGATAATTCACCCCTCCACTTT. It codes for CSAPRGGGWDNSPLHF.